This TCR beta chain comes out of a study of blood T cell repertoires in COVID-19. Study background: T cells, B-cell-depleted T cells, or PBMCs supplied cDNA or gDNA.

Sequencing used immunoSEQ multiplex PCR; TCRdb keeps in-frame clones, though not all of them. The table has some 130,000 clones, just over 85% seen once. Losses at the gene ends were 1 base for V and 1 base for J; bases not matched to a gene: 2. Looked up from germline, CDR1 is LGHNA and CDR2 is YSLEER. This CDR3 has 15 residues. This TCR was recovered from a middle-aged man who had recovered from COVID-19. Sequencing used PBMCs or T cells enriched from blood (not recorded which). The chain links TRBV4-3 to TRBJ1-2; 8 bases line up with TRBD1. Written as DNA, the CDR3 is TGCGCCAGCAGCCAAGTACAGGGGGTTAACTATGGCTACACCTTC. It is translated as CASSQVQGVNYGYTF.